What follows are 9 T cell receptor beta chains derived from one specimen sequenced in a study of T cells in Graves' hyperthyroidism and ophthalmopathy. TCR beta CDR3 sequences were amplified from RNA transcripts. TCR CDR3 underwent first-round RT-PCR with the HTBI primer set. TCRdb re-analysed the multiplex PCR reads in MiXCR, keeping a single row per CDR3 protein. The table lists around 600,000 distinct CDR3 sequences, 14% of them singletons, with roughly 6.9% in the top ten. Sequencing used blood. Source of these receptors: a woman aged 18-29 years with Graves' ophthalmopathy.

This clonotype has just a few counts. The CDR3 coding sequence is TGTGCCAGTAGGATTGCTTCGGGACCACAGTTCTTC. Translated: CASRIASGPQFF. V gene TRBV19 combines with J gene TRBJ2-1; D tentatively reads TRBD1 or TRBD2 (5 bases each). This CDR3 is built from 12 residues. The V gene lost 6 bases and the J gene lost 13 bases, with 16 bases spanning the gap. Germline V gives CDR1 LNHDA, CDR2 SQIVND (reference sequence).

The J gene is TRBJ2-1, the V gene TRBV19; possibly TRBD2 for D (5 bases). V was pared by 3 bases and J by 2 bases, with 8 bases between. Germline lookup yields CDR1 LNHDA and CDR2 SQIVND (reference sequence). The CDR3 loop spans 14 amino acids. The CDR3 loop reads CASSIKLAYNEQFF. The CDR3 DNA reads as TGTGCCAGTAGTATTAAACTAGCCTACAATGAGCAGTTCTTC.

This clonotype appeared many times. V usage is TRBV12-3 or TRBV12-4 and J usage is TRBJ2-1; 8 bases agree with TRBD1. The CDR3 sequence is 18 residues long. V was clipped by 7 bases and J by 6 bases; unmatched bases: 20. The CDR3 DNA reads TGTGCCAGCACCACGGACCAGGGGGCGAGGTTGGGACCCAATGAGCAGTTCTTC. Translating it yields CASTTDQGARLGPNEQFF.

This clonotype appeared a few times. One end of the junction does not line up with germline, which may come from a read error. The V and J genes are TRBV4-2 and TRBJ2-5; 10 bases map to TRBD2. The CDR3 has 18 residues. Germline V CDR1 and CDR2: LGHNA, YNFKEQ. Here the CDR3 reads CASSEDPSGSSSRETQYF. As DNA, the CDR3 is TGTGCCAGCAGCGAAGACCCTAGCGGGAGTTCTTCTCGAGAGACCCAGTACTTC.

The CDR3 DNA sequence: TGTGCCAGTTCCCTCGGGGTAGCGGTAGGATCCTACGAGCAGTACTTC. Residues: CASSLGVAVGSYEQYF. This sequence joins TRBV6-2 or TRBV6-3 and TRBJ2-7; maybe TRBD2 (6 bases). Germline CDR1 is MNHEY and CDR2 is SVGEGT. The CDR3 length is 16 residues. V lost 9 bases to trimming and J lost 1 base, with 22 bases between them.

The CDR3 DNA follows: TGTGCCAGCAGCTTTTCCACTCGTAATTCACCCCTCCACTTT. Protein: CASSFSTRNSPLHF. The chain couples TRBV11-3 to TRBJ1-6; no definite D call. Germline V lookup: CDR1 SGHNT, CDR2 YENEEA. This CDR3 is built from 14 residues. V lost 3 bases, J lost 6 bases, and 9 bases lay in between.

This clonotype was counted many times. This chain links TRBV27 with TRBJ2-7; TRBD2 aligns across 10 bases. The CDR3 is 16 residues long. Trimming at V came to 5 bases and at J to 6 bases, leaving 13 bases not matched to a gene. Germline CDR1 is MNHEY and CDR2 is SMNVEV (reference sequence). CDR3: CASSPPGASGRREQYF. The CDR3 DNA reads as TGTGCCAGCAGTCCACCAGGGGCTAGCGGGAGACGCGAGCAGTACTTC.

The chain couples TRBV30 to TRBJ2-2; D gene uncertain. This CDR3 has 17 residues. Trimming left V 0 bases short and J 4 bases short, with 18 bases between. Germline lookup yields CDR1 GTSNPN and CDR2 SVGIG (reference sequence). The CDR3 loop is CAWSVPPKESSTGELFF. In DNA, the CDR3 is TGTGCCTGGAGTGTACCCCCAAAGGAGAGTTCCACCGGGGAGCTGTTTTTT.

This clonotype was detected ten times or more. The chain combines TRBV6-2 or TRBV6-3 with TRBJ2-5; 7 nucleotides agree with TRBD1. Germline V CDR1 and CDR2: MNHEY, SVGEGT. CDR3 size: 13 residues. With V trimmed by 11 bases and J by 2 bases, 8 bases remained unmatched. The DNA of the CDR3 is TGTGCCGCGCAAGACAGGGCGCAAGAGACCCAGTACTTC. Translating it yields CAAQDRAQETQYF.